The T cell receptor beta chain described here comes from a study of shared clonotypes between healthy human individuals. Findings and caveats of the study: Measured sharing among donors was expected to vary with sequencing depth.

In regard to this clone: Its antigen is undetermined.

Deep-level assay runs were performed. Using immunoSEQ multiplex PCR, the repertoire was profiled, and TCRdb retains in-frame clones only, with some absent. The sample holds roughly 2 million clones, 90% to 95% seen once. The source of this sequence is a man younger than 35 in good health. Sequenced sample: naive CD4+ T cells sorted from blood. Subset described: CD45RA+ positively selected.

The CDR3: CASSETQVAKNIQYF. CDR3 sequence (DNA): TGTGCCAGCAGCGAGACTCAAGTAGCCAAAAACATTCAGTACTTC. The chain carries TRBV11-2 and TRBJ2-4; D is ambiguous. In germline, CDR1 is SGHAT, CDR2 FQNNGV. This CDR3 comprises 15 residues. V lost 5 bases to trimming and J lost 0 bases, with 11 bases between them. Together with reference TRBV11-2 and TRBJ2-4, the CDR3 gives the full variable domain: EAGVAQSPRYKIIEKRQSVAFWCNPISGHATLYWYQQILGQGPKLLIQFQNNGVVDDSQLPKDRFSAERLKGVDSTLKIQPAKLEDSAVYLCASSETQVAKNIQYFGAGTRLSVL.